Listed below are T cell receptor beta chains from one sample, sequenced in a study of CD8 T cells in Susac syndrome. TCRdb independently ran MiXCR on the immunoSEQ multiplex PCR reads; one entry per CDR3 protein. The repertoire holds 150,000 to 200,000 distinct CDR3 sequences, with roughly 95% as singletons. Specimen: CD8+ T cells from PBMCs. The origin of the receptors is a human donor with multiple sclerosis. Both conserved end residues are part of each CDR3. A D gene is named only where the DNA matches it firmly. The size entry is marked missing in some rows and otherwise reads once, few, many or a size class.

j_gene | v_gene | abundance | d_gene | CDR3aa
TRBJ2-7 | TRBV6-5 | - | - | CASSSEVYEQYF
TRBJ2-3 | TRBV4-1 | - | TRBD2 | CASSLASVGGDTQYF
TRBJ2-7 | TRBV27 | - | TRBD2 | CASSSLRAGGYEQYF
TRBJ2-2 | TRBV29-1 | - | - | CSVESRDIFGLRELFF
TRBJ1-2 | TRBV28 | - | - | CASSLSRGPVDYGYTF
TRBJ2-3 | TRBV4-1 | - | - | CASSQGNSDTDTQYF
TRBJ1-2 | TRBV4-1 | - | - | CASSPSMTGDYGYTF
TRBJ1-5 | TRBV2 | - | - | CASGVPEHF
TRBJ1-1 | TRBV29-1 | - | TRBD1 | CSVQGATEAFF
TRBJ2-7 | TRBV7-9 | once | TRBD2 | CASSYGLAEPYEQYF
TRBJ1-1 | TRBV14 | - | - | CASSQGGRLTQAFF
TRBJ1-4 | TRBV27 | - | TRBD1 | CASAGLTGEGEKLFF
TRBJ2-7 | TRBV30 | - | TRBD1 | CAWSPGQAYEQYF
TRBJ2-3 | TRBV9 | once | - | CASSGGARDTQYF
TRBJ2-3 | TRBV29-1 | - | - | CSVDYSDTQYF
TRBJ2-1 | TRBV28 | - | TRBD2 | CATRLAQNYNEQFF
TRBJ2-3 | TRBV27 | - | TRBD1 | CASSAGTGGADTQYF
TRBJ2-1 | TRBV9 | - | TRBD2 | CASSGQISGSRDNEQFF
TRBJ2-7 | TRBV2 | - | - | CATPLTADGEQYF
TRBJ2-7 | TRBV25-1 | - | - | CASSESLRSSYEQYF
TRBJ1-5 | TRBV28 | - | - | CASRSVGEVQPQHF
TRBJ1-2 | TRBV20-1 | - | - | CSARDRTANYGYTF
TRBJ2-7 | TRBV12-5 | - | TRBD2 | CASGFGGVYEQYF
TRBJ2-6 | TRBV19 | - | - | CASSPSVIGANVLTF
TRBJ2-5 | TRBV6-5 | - | - | CASSYEEGALETQYF
TRBJ2-7 | TRBV20-1 | - | - | CSARDGTSGSYEQYF
TRBJ2-7 | TRBV25-1 | once | TRBD1 | CASSDVRGPYEQYF
TRBJ2-1 | TRBV7-9 | - | TRBD2 | CASSVTGGNNEQFF
TRBJ2-1 | TRBV6-6 | once | - | CASRTGFLDEQFF
TRBJ1-5 | TRBV6-5 | - | TRBD1 | CASSSQGWTSNQPQHF
TRBJ2-1 | TRBV19 | - | TRBD1 | CASSIGQETVYNEQFF
TRBJ2-1 | TRBV6-6 | - | - | CATQRRGGYNEQFF
TRBJ2-7 | TRBV27 | - | TRBD2 | CASSLTSGRLYEQYF
TRBJ2-4 | TRBV11-2 | - | - | CASSLVPRDEAKNIQYF
TRBJ2-1 | TRBV28 | - | - | CASSPGGKAGNEQFF
TRBJ1-2 | TRBV24-1 | few | - | CATSDQDGWGYTF
TRBJ2-1 | TRBV2 | once | - | CASSEIGELARDEQFF
TRBJ1-5 | TRBV4-2 | once | - | CASSQERDGNQPQHF
TRBJ2-5 | TRBV6-1 | - | - | CASSEGLAPETQYF
TRBJ1-2 | TRBV20-1 | - | - | CSASHSLDRIYGYTF